Listed here is a single T cell receptor beta chain. Its antigen target is currently unknown. No base qualities exist here, and no much larger clone lies one base off it. Ficoll-Paque density gradient centrifugation was the method used to isolate PBMCs. The data belong to a study of T-cell memory formation after mild COVID-19 (dated by TCRdb to about 2021). With regard to the full study: TCR sequence clusters from the two donors were found to be largely donor specific. T-cell clones expanding and contracting after mild COVID-19 in a couple of donors were tracked by longitudinal TCRalpha and TCRbeta repertoire sequencing. The cohort was made up of two young adult volunteers, one female and one male, who were previously healthy.

The germline V gene yields SGHTA for CDR1 and FQGNSA for CDR2. The CDR3 holds 13 amino acids from the cysteine to the phenylalanine. Only CDR3 DNA remains: 39 bases, in frame from the first base. Here V drops 7 bases and J drops 8 bases, and the junction holds 8 bases not matched to any gene. Instrument used: Illumina NovaSeq 6000. TCRalpha and TCRbeta cDNA libraries were built by 5'RACE with constant-segment primers, adding sample barcodes and unique molecular identifiers. Trizol reagent was used to extract RNA from every sample. Library amplification was performed in two PCR steps, and a second sample barcode and Illumina TruSeq adapters were introduced in the second step. Sequencing of libraries was performed on an Illumina NovaSeq with 2 x 150 bp paired-end reads. Processing in the source paper ran as follows. The reads were demultiplexed and collapsed into UMI-guided consensus sequences using migec v1.2.7. Using mixcr v2.1.11, the UMI consensuses were aligned to TRA and TRB V and J templates and assembled into clonotypes. A clonotype was counted as expanded or contracted only when both edgeR and NoisET called the clonotype significant, with the noise models trained on biological replicates. For edgeR calls, a false discovery rate-adjusted p below 0.01 and a log2 fold-change threshold of 1 were applied. As an exploratory analysis of dynamics, PCA with hierarchical clustering was applied to max-normalized trajectories of the 1000 most abundant clonotypes. Separately sequenced CD4+ and CD8+ repertoires were used to assign a CD4 or CD8 phenotype to each responding clone. TCRdb reprocessing: public reads trimmed at Q25 with fastp, clones called with MiXCR, in-frame beta chains kept. Identical CDR3 protein sequences are pooled into one entry, listed with their most common genes and DNA. TCRdb, rather than the study authors, made the V and J calls. A total of about 560,000 distinct CDR3 sequences appear in this sample, 17% of them only once. The ten largest clones add up to roughly 8% of the sample.

The study at large found these results: Contracting CD4+ clones were located mainly in the CM and EM memory subsets, whereas CD8+ clones were found to be enriched in EMRA. Some responding clones were found in pre-infection memory, which suggests that pre-existing cross-reactive memory T cells took part in the SARS-CoV-2 response. Whether the second-wave clones peaking on day 37 were SARS-CoV-2 specific was not confirmed. Only two mild cases were covered in the study, and larger cohorts including severe cases with pre-infection samples were considered necessary. Clones that contracted from day 15 to 85 showed balanced CD4/CD8 phenotypes, whereas a second wave of clones that expanded from day 15 to 37 leaned towards CD4+.

Sequencing was done on a sample of PBMCs or a T cell subset sorted from them (not recorded which). The chain is made from TRBV7-2 and TRBJ1-2, and 9 bases in between align with TRBD1. The clonotype was recovered from an adult woman who had mild COVID-19 (a few samples of this study predate the infection). The sample titles of this study are shuffled in the database, so cell type and time point are left out; the donor was told from shared clones. CDR3 loop: CASTGQGVTGYTF. Read as DNA, the sequence is TGTGCCAGCACGGGACAGGGCGTTACCGGCTACACCTTC. Full variable domain (CDR3 extended with the reference TRBV7-2 and TRBJ1-2 proteins): GAGVSQSPSNKVTEKGKDVELRCDPISGHTALYWYRQSLGQGLEFLIYFQGNSAPDKSGLPSDRFSAERTGGSVSTLTIQRTQQEDSAVYLCASTGQGVTGYTFGSGTRLTVV.